This TCR beta chain was captured in a study of Graves' ophthalmopathy and Graves' hyperthyroidism. About the research overall: Investigators collected peripheral blood at initial diagnosis, before any treatment was given.

The study excluded patients with other autoimmune diseases, uncontrolled infections, pregnancy or lactation. Out of around 9.7 ml of fresh peripheral blood, PBMCs were obtained. The TCR beta CDR3 regions underwent amplification from RNA transcripts. First-round RT-PCR used HTBI primers; second-round multiplex PCR followed. Using its own MiXCR run on the multiplex PCR reads, TCRdb lists one record per CDR3 protein. The sample contains under 350,000 distinct CDR3 sequences, 15% to 20% of which appear only once. The V gene end was trimmed by 10 bases and the J gene end by 2 bases; junction bases not matched to a gene: 8. The V gene's germline CDR1 is LNHDA and CDR2 SQIVND (reference sequence). The CDR3 totals 14 residues. This clonotype was counted once. Its antigen is unidentified. Notes on the study in general: A majority of expanded thyroid clonotypes exceeding 0.001 frequency were likewise present in blood.

The source of this sequence is an adult man with Graves' ophthalmopathy. Sequencing was performed on peripheral blood. The J gene is TRBJ1-1, the V gene TRBV19; TRBD1 matches 9 bases. The CDR3 nucleotides read TGTGCCACCTCGACAGGGGGTCTAAACACTGAAGCTTTCTTT. Translating it yields CATSTGGLNTEAFF.